Below are 27 T cell receptor beta chains sequenced from a single sample in a study of blood T cell repertoires in COVID-19. The repertoire was sequenced with immunoSEQ multiplex PCR; TCRdb's copy has only in-frame clones and lacks some. The sample holds 490,000 or so clones; less than 90% are singletons and the top ten take more than 7.5%. Material: PBMCs or T cells enriched from blood (not recorded which). These receptors were collected from a woman aged 60-75 years who had recovered from COVID-19.

This clone was picked up a small number of times. The chain is built from TRBV27 and TRBJ1-2, with a weak D call TRBD1 (5 bases). The germline CDR1 and CDR2 sequences are MNHEY and SMNVEV (reference sequence). The CDR3 has 16 amino acids. V was pared by 5 bases and J by 3 bases, with 19 bases between. The CDR3 nucleotides are TGTGCCAGCAGTCGGGGGGTGACAGCTATGGACTATGGCTACACCTTC. Amino acids: CASSRGVTAMDYGYTF.

This sequence joins TRBV9 and TRBJ2-1; the match to TRBD2 covers 9 bases. J lost 6 bases, V lost 0 bases, and 4 bases had no gene match. This CDR3 spans 15 amino acids. The germline CDR1 and CDR2 sequences are SGDLS and YYNGEE. CDR3 bases: TGTGCCAGCAGCGTAGGTGGCGGGGGGGCCAATGAGCAGTTCTTC. This codes for CASSVGGGGANEQFF.

This clone was detected only a few times. The chain is built from TRBV11-2 and TRBJ1-6, with D hard to call. Germline CDR1 reads SGHAT; CDR2 reads FQNNGV. Deletions cut 6 bases from V and 15 bases from J, with 21 bases between. The CDR3 spans 14 residues. CDR3 protein: CASRRLIHPSGLHF. Here the CDR3 DNA reads TGTGCCAGCAGGCGCCTAATTCACCCCTCGGGCCTCCACTTT.

This chain connects TRBV19 to TRBJ2-6; D perhaps matches TRBD2 (5 bases). V lost 3 bases, J lost 1 base, and 10 bases lay in between. Germline-derived CDR1 and CDR2 are LNHDA and SQIVND (reference sequence). CDR3 size: 16 residues. The CDR3: CASSMSPGSGANVLTF. For the CDR3, the DNA is TGTGCCAGTAGTATGTCCCCGGGGTCTGGGGCCAACGTCCTGACTTTC.

The gene calls are TRBV2 and TRBJ2-1, with 10 bases lining up with TRBD2. Unmatched junction bases numbered 11, after V lost 11 bases and J lost 10 bases. This CDR3 has 13 residues. Germline V lookup: CDR1 SNHLY, CDR2 FYNNEI. CDR3 sequence (DNA): TGTGCCGGCACTAGCGGGATGGTAGCCGAGCAGTTCTTC. This codes for CAGTSGMVAEQFF.

This clone was recorded once. The chain joins TRBV2 to TRBJ2-1; the D gene is possibly TRBD2 (7 bases). This CDR3 comprises 12 residues. The V gene's germline CDR1 is SNHLY and CDR2 FYNNEI. Trimming shortened V by 7 bases and J by 6 bases, and 10 bases separated the two germline ends. This chain's CDR3 is CASMGGGNEQFF. CDR3 sequence (DNA): TGTGCCAGCATGGGAGGGGGCAATGAGCAGTTCTTC.

J is TRBJ2-2 and V is TRBV2, with 11 positions matching TRBD1. V shed 7 bases and J 2 bases; nucleotides not matched to a gene: 15. This CDR3 is 19 amino acids long. The V gene's germline CDR1 is SNHLY and CDR2 FYNNEI. CDR3 nucleotides: TGTGCCAGCACGAAACTAGGTCCAGGACAGGGGGCTAACACCGGGGAGCTGTTTTTT. It is translated as CASTKLGPGQGANTGELFF.

A single count supports this clone. The chain is built from TRBV4-1 and TRBJ1-6, with 7 positions matching TRBD1. Germline values: CDR1 MGHRA, CDR2 YSYEKL. The CDR3 has 15 residues. V shed 4 bases, J shed 7 bases, and the junction held 7 bases outside the gene matches. CDR3 region: CASSRGTADNSPLHF. In DNA, the CDR3 is TGCGCCAGCAGCCGCGGGACAGCAGACAATTCACCCCTCCACTTT.

This rearrangement joins TRBV4-1 to TRBJ2-6; D perhaps matches TRBD1 (5 bases). Germline values: CDR1 MGHRA, CDR2 YSYEKL. This CDR3 is built from 16 residues. V gave up 2 bases and J gave up 0 bases, with 8 bases separating them. This CDR3 is CASSQPTASGANVLTF. The CDR3 nucleotides read TGCGCCAGCAGCCAACCGACAGCCTCTGGGGCCAACGTCCTGACTTTC.

The chain links TRBV5-8 to TRBJ1-3; D is possibly TRBD1 (6 bases). Germline values: CDR1 SGHTS, CDR2 YDEGEE. CDR3 length: 15 amino acids. Trimming stripped 3 bases from V and 0 bases from J, with 10 bases between. The CDR3 DNA is TGTGCCAGCAGCTCCCGGGACATCTCTGGAAACACCATATATTTT. Its protein is CASSSRDISGNTIYF.

This clone has a handful of counts. V usage is TRBV2 and J usage is TRBJ1-6; D ambiguous. This CDR3 region has 14 residues. In germline, CDR1 is SNHLY, CDR2 FYNNEI. Trimming removed 4 bases from V and 3 bases from J, with 7 bases in between. CDR3: CASSAQDYNSPLHF. The CDR3 bases are TGTGCCAGCAGTGCCCAGGACTATAATTCACCCCTCCACTTT.

The J gene is TRBJ2-3, the V gene TRBV21-1; the table names TRBD1, a call not compared with the DNA. TRBV21-1 is a documented pseudogene. This CDR3 has 19 amino acids. CDR3 residues: CARYIEGQGARNSTDTQYF. In DNA form, the CDR3 reads TGTGCCAGGTATATAGAGGGACAGGGGGCAAGAAATAGCACAGATACGCAGTATTTT.

The chain has TRBV4-2 and TRBJ2-1; 9 nucleotides match TRBD2. The CDR3 extends over 17 amino acids. The germline gives CDR1 LGHNA, CDR2 YNFKEQ. Trimming at V came to 0 bases and at J to 2 bases, leaving 5 bases not matched to a gene. The CDR3 reads CASSQEYAGGPYNEQFF. The CDR3 DNA follows: TGTGCCAGCAGCCAAGAATACGCGGGGGGGCCCTACAATGAGCAGTTCTTC.

CDR3 protein: CASSEWGRTSGGGSTDTQYF. CDR3 DNA: TGTGCCAGCAGTGAGTGGGGACGGACTAGCGGGGGGGGAAGCACAGATACGCAGTATTTT. The rearrangement joins TRBV6-1 to TRBJ2-3, with TRBD2 matching 15 bases. V trimming: 3 bases; J trimming: 0 bases; junction bases outside the gene matches: 10. The CDR3 is made up of 20 amino acids. From germline, CDR1 is MNHNS and CDR2 SASEGT.

V usage is TRBV3-1 (or the pseudogene TRBV3-2) and J usage is TRBJ1-1; 7 bases line up with TRBD1. The J segment lost 1 base and the V segment lost 3 bases, leaving 5 bases of the junction unmatched. This CDR3 is 15 amino acids long. In germline, CDR1 is LGHDT, CDR2 YNNKEL (reference sequence). CDR3 nucleotides: TGTGCCAGCAGCCACACAACAGGGGAGAACACTGAAGCTTTCTTT. This encodes CASSHTTGENTEAFF.

The CDR3 spells CASSYQGFDEKLFF. For the CDR3, the DNA is TGTGCCAGCAGCTACCAGGGGTTCGATGAAAAACTGTTTTTT. The chain has TRBV6-5 and TRBJ1-4; TRBD1 might be the D (6 bases). The CDR3 sequence is 14 residues long. Trimming shortened V by 6 bases and J by 6 bases, and 14 bases separated the two germline ends. Per the germline V gene, CDR1 is MNHEY and CDR2 is SVGAGI.

The chain has TRBV6-5 and TRBJ2-7; TRBD1 aligns across 7 bases. The CDR3 covers 15 residues. Germline V gene sequence: CDR1 MNHEY, CDR2 SVGAGI. V lost 7 bases, J lost 0 bases, and 9 bases stayed unmatched. The DNA for the CDR3 is TGTGCCAGCACCGCGGACAGGTCCAGCTCCTACGAGCAGTACTTC. Protein product: CASTADRSSSYEQYF.

The chain carries TRBV25-1 and TRBJ2-1; D may be TRBD1 (5 bases). Germline CDR1 reads MGHDK; CDR2 reads SYGVNS. This CDR3 comprises 15 residues. V was clipped by 3 bases and J by 8 bases, with 17 bases between them. DNA for the CDR3: TGTGCCAGCAGTGACCACGACAGCCCCTGGGATGAGCAGTTCTTC. It is translated as CASSDHDSPWDEQFF.

The V call is TRBV5-6, the J call TRBJ2-2; a weak D match, TRBD2 (6 bases). V was pared by 4 bases and J by 3 bases, with 10 bases between. This CDR3 region has 14 residues. Germline CDR1 is SGHDT and CDR2 is YYEEEE. The DNA for the CDR3 is TGTGCCAGCAGCGCGGGAATAGACACCGGGGAGCTGTTTTTT. Its protein product is CASSAGIDTGELFF.

In this sample, this clone turned up a few times. The rearrangement joins TRBV24-1 to TRBJ2-2; 12 bases agree with TRBD1. The CDR3 is 16 amino acids. The germline V gene encodes CDR1 KGHDR and CDR2 SFDVKD. The V and J ends lost 5 bases and 6 bases, in that order; junction bases with no gene match: 6. CDR3 in amino acids: CATSGTGTGGSGELFF. The DNA of the CDR3 is TGTGCCACCAGTGGCACCGGGACAGGGGGCTCCGGGGAGCTGTTTTTT.

The chain combines TRBV10-2 with TRBJ2-1, with D possibly being TRBD1 (6 bases). V lost 4 bases and J 5 bases, leaving 9 bases between the germline ends. Germline V CDR1 and CDR2: WSHSY, SAAADI. The CDR3 loop spans 13 amino acids. The CDR3 sequence is CASSGTEDNEQFF. DNA for the CDR3: TGCGCCAGCAGTGGGACAGAGGACAATGAGCAGTTCTTC.

CDR3 bases: TGTGCCAGCAGCCCCAGGCGGTGGGGCAGCATGAACACTGAAGCTTTCTTT. Its translation is CASSPRRWGSMNTEAFF. This chain joins TRBV11-2 and TRBJ1-1; tentative D call: TRBD1 (5 bases). The V end lost 5 bases, the J end lost 0 bases, and 19 bases lay between the germline ends. Germline loops: CDR1 SGHAT, CDR2 FQNNGV. The CDR3 length is 17 residues.

The rearrangement uses TRBV2 and TRBJ2-3, with TRBD2 as a possible D gene (5 bases). Trimming took off 7 bases at V and 1 base at J, with 9 bases between the two ends. This CDR3 comprises 13 residues. The germline V gene has CDR1 SNHLY and CDR2 FYNNEI. The CDR3 sequence is CASTRGGTDTQYF. CDR3 nucleotides: TGTGCCAGCACCCGGGGAGGCACAGATACGCAGTATTTT.

The chain uses TRBV10-3 and TRBJ1-2; a possible D gene is TRBD1 (6 bases). V was shortened by 2 bases and J by 8 bases, with 12 bases between the two germline ends. CDR1 and CDR2 from the germline V gene are ENHRY and SYGVKD. The CDR3 length is 13 residues. The CDR3: CAISEGGAQGYTF. The CDR3 nucleotides are TGTGCCATCAGTGAGGGGGGGGCGCAAGGCTACACCTTC.

V is TRBV11-2 and J is TRBJ1-6; 7 bases line up with TRBD1. This CDR3 is built from 16 residues. Germline CDR1 SGHAT, CDR2 FQNNGV. The J segment lost 7 bases and the V segment lost 1 base, leaving 7 bases of the junction unmatched. CDR3 nucleotides: TGTGCCAGCAGCTTAGTTAGAGGGGGCGTGAATTCACCCCTCCACTTT. It yields the protein CASSLVRGGVNSPLHF.

The chain links TRBV18 to TRBJ1-6; D is unresolved. The V end was cut by 3 bases, the J end by 0 bases, with 3 bases between. This CDR3 has 14 residues. The germline V gene encodes CDR1 KGHSH and CDR2 LQKENI. This CDR3 reads CASSPSSYNSPLHF. CDR3 DNA: TGTGCCAGCTCACCGAGCTCCTATAATTCACCCCTCCACTTT.

The chain combines TRBV6-6 with TRBJ2-7, with TRBD2 as a possible D gene (6 bases). This CDR3 comprises 16 residues. The V end was cut by 2 bases, the J end by 1 base, with 15 bases between. The V gene's germline CDR1 is MNHNY and CDR2 SVGAGI (reference sequence). In DNA, the CDR3 is TGTGCCAGCAGTTACGGGGGAGGTTCCCATTCCTACGAGCAGTACGTC. Translation: CASSYGGGSHSYEQYV.